Shown below are 17 T cell receptor beta chains from a single sample sequenced in a study of neurological immune-mediated disorders. TCRdb re-derived calls from the 5' RACE reads in MiXCR, one entry per CDR3 protein. Found here are about 80,000 distinct CDR3 sequences, around 6% of them singletons; the top ten hold 7.9%. Time point: longitudinal time-point 2. Sequences were obtained from PBMCs. These receptors were obtained from a woman aged 60-75 years with multiple sclerosis.

This clonotype came up many times. The V and J genes are TRBV29-1 and TRBJ1-3; TRBD1 matches at 7 bases. V was pared by 8 bases and J by 2 bases, with 3 bases of the junction left unmatched. The germline V gene has CDR1 SQVTM and CDR2 ANQGSEA. The CDR3 extends over 12 amino acids. The DNA for the CDR3 is TGCAGCATCAGGGGGGCTGGAAACACCATATATTTT. This encodes CSIRGAGNTIYF.

This clonotype was seen repeatedly, ten times or more. The CDR3 DNA is TGCAGTGCTAAGGGCAGGGGGCGATACGAGCAGTACTTC. Its translation: CSAKGRGRYEQYF. The chain uses TRBV20-1 and TRBJ2-7; 8 bases align to TRBD1. Trimming took 4 bases from V and 4 from J; bases not matched to a gene: 6. This CDR3 spans 13 amino acids. From germline, CDR1 is DFQATT and CDR2 SNEGSKA (reference sequence).

The chain couples TRBV20-1 to TRBJ2-2; 8 bases fit TRBD1. V dropped 5 bases and J dropped 1; count of bases not matched to a gene: 3. In germline, CDR1 is DFQATT, CDR2 SNEGSKA (reference sequence). The CDR3 length is 14 residues. This CDR3 is CSARGQGNTGELFF. The CDR3 bases are TGCAGTGCTCGAGGACAGGGGAACACCGGGGAGCTGTTTTTT.

This clonotype has a count of ten or more. The genes are TRBV5-1 and TRBJ1-2; 7 bases match TRBD1. The CDR3 extends over 14 amino acids. Germline assignment: CDR1 SGHRS and CDR2 YFSETQ. V dropped 2 bases and J dropped 7; count of bases not matched to a gene: 8. CDR3 nucleotides: TGCGCCAGCAGCTTAAGACAGGGAGAGGGTGGCTACACCTTC. Protein sequence: CASSLRQGEGGYTF.

This clonotype was recorded at least ten times. The chain recombines TRBV20-1 with TRBJ1-6, with D perhaps matching TRBD1 (5 bases). Germline CDR1 DFQATT, CDR2 SNEGSKA (reference sequence). V was pared by 6 bases and J by 10 bases, with 16 bases between. The CDR3 runs to 13 residues. The DNA for the CDR3 is TGCAGTGCCCCGGACAAATCTCGATCACCCCTCCACTTT. Protein sequence: CSAPDKSRSPLHF.

This clonotype was detected only a few times. The rearrangement uses TRBV5-1 and TRBJ1-3; TRBD1 matches at 7 bases. Germline-derived CDR1 and CDR2 are SGHRS and YFSETQ. The CDR3 runs 13 residues. With V trimmed by 0 bases and J by 9 bases, 3 bases remained unmatched. The CDR3 bases are TGCGCCAGCAGCTTGGGAGGGGGCCGCACCATATATTTT. It yields the protein CASSLGGGRTIYF.

This clonotype was picked up many times. This chain joins TRBV10-2 and TRBJ2-2; D possibly uses TRBD1 or TRBD2 (5 bases each). The germline V gene encodes CDR1 WSHSY and CDR2 SAAADI. The CDR3 runs 16 residues. The germline V and J ends were trimmed by 3 bases and 5 bases, with 16 bases remaining between them. For the CDR3, the DNA is TGCGCCAGCAGTGAATTGAGGGCGTGGGGGACCGGGGAGCTGTTTTTT. This gives the protein CASSELRAWGTGELFF.

This clonotype has a count of ten or more. The rearrangement links TRBV5-5 to TRBJ1-4, with D perhaps matching TRBD1 (6 bases). The V end was cut by 2 bases, the J end by 7 bases, with 9 bases between. The CDR3 sequence is 13 residues long. CDR1 and CDR2 (germline): SGHKS, YYEKEE (reference sequence). CDR3 sequence reads: CASSFRGAEKLFF. The CDR3 nucleotides read TGTGCCAGCAGCTTCAGGGGTGCTGAAAAACTGTTTTTT.

The table lists this clonotype with many counts. The chain is built from TRBV11-2 and TRBJ1-2; the D is unclear. Germline V gene data show CDR1 as SGHAT and CDR2 as FQNNGV. V lost 5 bases to trimming and J lost 2 bases, with 12 bases between them. CDR3 size: 14 residues. CDR3 residues: CASSAGLTNYGYTF. For the CDR3, the DNA is TGTGCCAGCAGCGCCGGACTGACGAACTATGGCTACACCTTC. The full variable domain, in which reference TRBV11-2 and TRBJ1-2 provide the parts outside the CDR3, is EAGVAQSPRYKIIEKRQSVAFWCNPISGHATLYWYQQILGQGPKLLIQFQNNGVVDDSQLPKDRFSAERLKGVDSTLKIQPAKLEDSAVYLCASSAGLTNYGYTFGSGTRLTVV.

This chain's CDR3 is CASSIFTGNTEAFF. The DNA for the CDR3 is TGTGCCAGTAGTATTTTTACGGGGAACACTGAAGCTTTCTTT. V gene TRBV19 combines with J gene TRBJ1-1; D unclear. Germline V lookup: CDR1 LNHDA, CDR2 SQIVND (reference sequence). V was pared by 3 bases and J by 1 base, with 9 bases between. This CDR3 has 14 residues. Complete variable domain (other parts from reference TRBV19 and TRBJ1-1): DGGITQSPKYLFRKEGQNVTLSCEQNLNHDAMYWYRQDPGQGLRLIYYSQIVNDFQKGDIAEGYSVSREKKESFPLTVTSAQKNPTAFYLCASSIFTGNTEAFFGQGTRLTVV.

As regards this clonotype: A read error may explain this, as a much larger clone is one base away. DNA for the CDR3: TGTGCCAGCAGTAGGAACACCGGGGATCTGTTTTTT. Its translation is CASSRNTGDLFF. The chain couples TRBV28 to TRBJ2-2, with D possibly being TRBD2 (5 bases). This CDR3 is 12 amino acids long. From germline, CDR1 is MDHEN and CDR2 SYDVKM.

The chain carries TRBV27 and TRBJ2-2; D unresolved. Germline V CDR1 and CDR2: MNHEY, SMNVEV (reference sequence). The CDR3 runs to 14 residues. V was clipped by 2 bases and J by 2 bases, with 6 bases between them. CDR3 nucleotide sequence: TGTGCCAGCAGTTTAATTTATAACACCGGGGAGCTGTTTTTT. Protein sequence: CASSLIYNTGELFF.

This clonotype has ten or more counts. The CDR3 coding sequence is TGTGCCAGCAGCCAAGGCTTGCACACAGATACGCAGTATTTT. Its translation: CASSQGLHTDTQYF. This chain joins TRBV3-1 and TRBJ2-3, with D unclear. V dropped 1 base and J dropped 2 bases, with 7 bases sitting between them. CDR1 and CDR2 from the germline V gene are LGHDT and YNNKEL (reference sequence). The CDR3 extends over 14 amino acids.

This clonotype has a count of ten or more. The CDR3 DNA reads TGCGCCAGCAGTTCTAGGACCCAAATGAACACCGGGGAGCTGTTTTTT. It specifies CASSSRTQMNTGELFF. J is TRBJ2-2 and V is TRBV5-1; D unresolved. The CDR3 is made up of 16 amino acids. Germline-derived CDR1 and CDR2 are SGHRS and YFSETQ. With 5 bases removed from V and 1 base from J, the gap between germline ends came to 15 bases.

This clonotype was recorded at least ten times. V is TRBV5-8 and J is TRBJ1-2; 10 nucleotides match TRBD1. The length of the CDR3 is 15 residues. CDR1 and CDR2 (germline): SGHTS, YDEGEE. Losses at the gene ends were 0 bases for V and 6 bases for J; bases not matched to a gene: 5. CDR3 loop: CASSLETGGWDGYTF. CDR3 bases: TGTGCCAGCAGCTTGGAGACAGGGGGCTGGGATGGCTACACCTTC.

This clonotype has ten or more counts. This chain links TRBV29-1 with TRBJ2-1; D not resolved. V was trimmed by 0 bases and J by 4 bases, leaving 10 bases between them. This CDR3 has 14 amino acids. Germline-derived CDR1 and CDR2 are SQVTM and ANQGSEA. DNA for the CDR3: TGCAGCGTTGAAGATCATATCGGTTACAATGAGCAGTTCTTC. Amino acid sequence: CSVEDHIGYNEQFF.

This clonotype was seen many times. This rearrangement joins TRBV20-1 to TRBJ2-3; 7 positions match TRBD2. Germline CDR1 is DFQATT and CDR2 is SNEGSKA (reference sequence). Trimming at V came to 2 bases and at J to 5 bases, leaving 1 base not matched to a gene. The CDR3 runs 12 residues. The DNA for the CDR3 is TGCAGTGCTAGACGGGGGGAAGATACGCAGTATTTT. It translates to CSARRGEDTQYF.